This TCR beta chain was profiled in a study of early T cells in non-severe SARS-CoV-2 infection. At the level of the study: Unsorted whole blood bulk RNA was sequenced, with unpaired chains. Study-wide findings and caveats: Missing private and CD4 specificities, VDJdb matching favored anti-spike CD8 responses.

Separate cDNA molecules each had unique molecular identifiers attached to them. TCRdb reprocessed the 5' RACE reads via MiXCR and lists one record per CDR3 protein. The data hold under 70,000 distinct CDR3 sequences, with around 4.9% observed a single time. Trimming left V 5 bases short and J 7 bases short, with 18 bases between. Germline V CDR1 and CDR2: SGHVS, FQNEAQ. The CDR3 totals 15 residues. This clonotype was counted ten times or more. Antigen specificity is unknown. Sequenced sample: whole blood. This chain joins TRBV7-8 and TRBJ1-5; D gene uncertain. The sequence was collected from an adult who was a healthcare worker with PCR-confirmed SARS-CoV-2 infection or an uninfected control (not recorded which). CDR3 residues: CASSQLRSYRQPQHF. The CDR3, as DNA: TGTGCCAGCAGCCAACTCAGGTCCTATCGGCAGCCCCAGCATTTT. Full variable domain (missing parts from reference TRBV7-8 and TRBJ1-5): GAGVSQSPRYKVAKRGQDVALRCDPISGHVSLFWYQQALGQGPEFLTYFQNEAQLDKSGLPSDRFFAERPEGSVSTLKIQRTQQEDSAVYLCASSQLRSYRQPQHFGDGTRLSIL.